This T cell receptor beta chain stems from a study of T cell responses to AZD1222 COVID-19 vaccine. The germline V and J ends were trimmed by 0 bases and 3 bases, with 6 bases remaining between them. From germline, CDR1 is SGHRS and CDR2 YFSETQ. The length of the CDR3 is 13 residues. This table comes from immunoSEQ multiplex PCR, and its TCRdb copy is limited to in-frame clones, with some not included. The table records fewer than 200,000 clones, 88% of them present only once. The chain links TRBV5-1 to TRBJ1-2; D is unclear. The sample consisted of peripheral blood, taken 28 days after the second AZD1222 dose. This receptor was obtained from an adult who received the AZD1222 COVID-19 vaccine. CDR3 nucleotides: TGCGCCAGCAGCTTGGGGGTTGACTATGGCTACACCTTC. This translates into CASSLGVDYGYTF.